Listed below are T cell receptor beta chains from one sample, sequenced in a study of breast tumors, draining lymph nodes, adjacent tissues. Using its own MiXCR run on the multiplex PCR reads, TCRdb lists one record per CDR3 protein. Here the sample spans approximately 300,000 distinct CDR3 sequences, about 33% being singletons. Sequenced: axillary lymph node tissue. These receptors all stem from a female donor with breast cancer. Some clones in this sample may be carry-over from other donors' samples. Each CDR3 is given with its conserved first and last residue. D genes are given only for firm matches. Expanded clones are given a class, and other clones once, few, many or no size at all.

cdr3_nt: TGTGCCAGCAGCTTAGTTTTTCCGGCAGGGGGAGGGGAGACCCAGTACTTC; cdr3_aa: CASSLVFPAGGGETQYF; d_call: .; v_call: TRBV7-2; clone_size: many; j_call: TRBJ2-5
cdr3_nt: TGTGCCAGCAGCCCGCAGGGGGCGTCGGGCTACACCTTC; cdr3_aa: CASSPQGASGYTF; d_call: TRBD1; v_call: TRBV28; clone_size: .; j_call: TRBJ1-2
cdr3_nt: TGTGCCAGTACCCATTTCCTTTCTAGCGTCGACGAGCAGTACTTC; cdr3_aa: CASTHFLSSVDEQYF; d_call: .; v_call: TRBV28; clone_size: many; j_call: TRBJ2-7
cdr3_nt: TGCAGTGCTAGCCGCCGCGATGGCCCAGATACGCAGTATTTT; cdr3_aa: CSASRRDGPDTQYF; d_call: .; v_call: TRBV20-1; clone_size: many; j_call: TRBJ2-3
cdr3_nt: TGCAGTGCTAGGAAAGGCGATCAGCCCCAGCATTTT; cdr3_aa: CSARKGDQPQHF; d_call: .; v_call: TRBV20-1; clone_size: many; j_call: TRBJ1-5
cdr3_nt: TGCAGTGCTAGAGATGAATGGCTAGCGGGAGCTGAGCAGTTCTTC; cdr3_aa: CSARDEWLAGAEQFF; d_call: TRBD2; v_call: TRBV20-1; clone_size: many; j_call: TRBJ2-1
cdr3_nt: TGCAGTGCTATTTCCAGGGGGACAGGTGATTCACCCCTCCACTTT; cdr3_aa: CSAISRGTGDSPLHF; d_call: TRBD1; v_call: TRBV20-1; clone_size: few; j_call: TRBJ1-6
cdr3_nt: TGTGCCTGGAGTGCCCGGACAGGGTTGGTCGGGGAGCTGTTTTTT; cdr3_aa: CAWSARTGLVGELFF; d_call: TRBD1; v_call: TRBV30; clone_size: few; j_call: TRBJ2-2
cdr3_nt: TGTGCCAGTAGCGGAGGCACCTACAATGAGCAGTTCTTC; cdr3_aa: CASSGGTYNEQFF; d_call: .; v_call: TRBV19; clone_size: many; j_call: TRBJ2-1
cdr3_nt: TGTGCCAGCAGCCCTCACGGTGATACGCAGTATTTT; cdr3_aa: CASSPHGDTQYF; d_call: .; v_call: TRBV7-2; clone_size: many; j_call: TRBJ2-3
cdr3_nt: TGTGCCTGGAGTGATCTGACAGGGGGCGAGGGAGATACGCAGTATTTT; cdr3_aa: CAWSDLTGGEGDTQYF; d_call: TRBD1; v_call: TRBV30; clone_size: .; j_call: TRBJ2-3
cdr3_nt: TGTGCCAGCAGCTTAGCGGAGTTCGGGGGAGGGCCCCGCGAGCAGTACTTC; cdr3_aa: CASSLAEFGGGPREQYF; d_call: TRBD2; v_call: TRBV7-6; clone_size: once; j_call: TRBJ2-7
cdr3_nt: TGTGCCAGCAGCTCCCCTGAGGCCGCAACTAATGAAAAACTGTTTTTT; cdr3_aa: CASSSPEAATNEKLFF; d_call: .; v_call: TRBV5-5; clone_size: many; j_call: TRBJ1-4
cdr3_nt: TGTGCCAGCACACCGGGACTAGCGGGAGCGGGGTCCTACAATGAGCAGTTCTTC; cdr3_aa: CASTPGLAGAGSYNEQFF; d_call: TRBD2; v_call: TRBV7-8; clone_size: many; j_call: TRBJ2-1
cdr3_nt: TGTGCCAGCAGCTTACCCCAAGGGACTTCATGGTATGGCTACACCTTC; cdr3_aa: CASSLPQGTSWYGYTF; d_call: .; v_call: TRBV7-9; clone_size: many; j_call: TRBJ1-2
cdr3_nt: TGTGCCAGCAGTGAAATCGGGGAGCTGTTTTTT; cdr3_aa: CASSEIGELFF; d_call: .; v_call: TRBV6-1; clone_size: .; j_call: TRBJ2-2
cdr3_nt: TGTGCCAGCAAGCTAGCGGGAGTTTACGAGCAGTACTTC; cdr3_aa: CASKLAGVYEQYF; d_call: TRBD2; v_call: TRBV6-2/TRBV6-3; clone_size: .; j_call: TRBJ2-7
cdr3_nt: TGTGCCAGCTGCTACCGTGGCGCAAATCCCTACAATGAGCAGTTCTTC; cdr3_aa: CASCYRGANPYNEQFF; d_call: .; v_call: TRBV7-2; clone_size: many; j_call: TRBJ2-1
cdr3_nt: TGTGCCACCGGACTCGGGACTAGGGAGAAATCCTACGAGCAGTACTTC; cdr3_aa: CATGLGTREKSYEQYF; d_call: TRBD2; v_call: TRBV15; clone_size: many; j_call: TRBJ2-7
cdr3_nt: TGCAGCGTTCGGATGTCACAGGCACATGGCTACACCTTC; cdr3_aa: CSVRMSQAHGYTF; d_call: .; v_call: TRBV29-1; clone_size: .; j_call: TRBJ1-2
cdr3_nt: TGTGCCAGCAGCTTACAACCGGGAGCCTACGAGCAGTACTTC; cdr3_aa: CASSLQPGAYEQYF; d_call: .; v_call: TRBV5-8; clone_size: .; j_call: TRBJ2-7
cdr3_nt: TGTGCCAGCAGTCCAGGGGGGGCCGACGAGCAGTACTTC; cdr3_aa: CASSPGGADEQYF; d_call: .; v_call: TRBV28; clone_size: .; j_call: TRBJ2-7
cdr3_nt: TGTGCCAGTATGTGGTCCGGGGAGCTGTTTTTT; cdr3_aa: CASMWSGELFF; d_call: .; v_call: TRBV19; clone_size: many; j_call: TRBJ2-2
cdr3_nt: TGTGCCAGCAGTGAGGGGACTAGCGCCACCTACGAGCAGTACTTC; cdr3_aa: CASSEGTSATYEQYF; d_call: TRBD2; v_call: TRBV6-5; clone_size: many; j_call: TRBJ2-7
cdr3_nt: TGCGGCGTTCGGGTGGGGGCGACCCAGTACTTC; cdr3_aa: CGVRVGATQYF; d_call: .; v_call: TRBV29-1; clone_size: .; j_call: TRBJ2-5
cdr3_nt: TGTGCCAGCAGCCCGCCTAGCGGGACCGGGGAGCTGTTTTTT; cdr3_aa: CASSPPSGTGELFF; d_call: TRBD2; v_call: TRBV11-3; clone_size: many; j_call: TRBJ2-2
cdr3_nt: TGCAGTGCCAGCTCACCCCAGACAGACTCCGAGCAGTACTTC; cdr3_aa: CSASSPQTDSEQYF; d_call: .; v_call: TRBV20-1; clone_size: .; j_call: TRBJ2-7
cdr3_nt: TGTGCCAGCAGTGCGAGCGGAGAGACCCAGTACTTC; cdr3_aa: CASSASGETQYF; d_call: .; v_call: TRBV6-6; clone_size: few; j_call: TRBJ2-5
cdr3_nt: TGCGCCAGCAGAACAGGGGTCAATGAGCACTTCTTC; cdr3_aa: CASRTGVNEHFF; d_call: TRBD1; v_call: TRBV5-1; clone_size: .; j_call: TRBJ2-1
cdr3_nt: TGTGCCAGCAGGCGGTCCGGGACTAACTACGAGCAGTACTTC; cdr3_aa: CASRRSGTNYEQYF; d_call: TRBD2; v_call: TRBV6-5; clone_size: .; j_call: TRBJ2-7
cdr3_nt: TGTGCCAGCAGTTCCGACCCCGAGCAGTTCTTC; cdr3_aa: CASSSDPEQFF; d_call: .; v_call: TRBV6-2/TRBV6-3; clone_size: few; j_call: TRBJ2-1
cdr3_nt: TGCGCCAGCAGCTTAGGGACAGATTCCTCCTACGAGCAGTACTTC; cdr3_aa: CASSLGTDSSYEQYF; d_call: TRBD1; v_call: TRBV5-1; clone_size: many; j_call: TRBJ2-7
cdr3_nt: TGTGCCAGCAGCTTAGTCGGGGCCCTGGCTGGAAACACCATATATTTT; cdr3_aa: CASSLVGALAGNTIYF; d_call: .; v_call: TRBV11-3; clone_size: many; j_call: TRBJ1-3
cdr3_nt: TGCAGTGCTAGTAATACAGGGGGGGAGACCCAGTACTTC; cdr3_aa: CSASNTGGETQYF; d_call: TRBD1; v_call: TRBV20-1; clone_size: .; j_call: TRBJ2-5
cdr3_nt: TGTGCCACCGGTTATTTAGGGACCCCCCAGTTCTTC; cdr3_aa: CATGYLGTPQFF; d_call: .; v_call: TRBV24-1; clone_size: many; j_call: TRBJ2-1
cdr3_nt: TGCAGCTTTTGTGGTCTTAGCGGAGGCTCCTACGAGCAGTACTTC; cdr3_aa: CSFCGLSGGSYEQYF; d_call: .; v_call: TRBV29-1; clone_size: many; j_call: TRBJ2-7
cdr3_nt: TGTGCCAGCAGTGAAGTCCGAGAGGCCCCTGGCTACACCTTC; cdr3_aa: CASSEVREAPGYTF; d_call: .; v_call: TRBV6-1; clone_size: few; j_call: TRBJ1-2
cdr3_nt: TGTGCCAGCATAATTGACCGGGACAGAAGTGAAGCTTTCTTT; cdr3_aa: CASIIDRDRSEAFF; d_call: TRBD1; v_call: TRBV2; clone_size: .; j_call: TRBJ1-1
cdr3_nt: TGTGCCAGCAGCGATTACAGGGTCGGGCTATACAATGAGCAGTTCTTC; cdr3_aa: CASSDYRVGLYNEQFF; d_call: .; v_call: TRBV5-6; clone_size: few; j_call: TRBJ2-1
cdr3_nt: TGTGCCAGCAGCCAAGATGTGGCGGGAGCCCAAAACTTC; cdr3_aa: CASSQDVAGAQNF; d_call: TRBD2; v_call: TRBV3-1; clone_size: few; j_call: TRBJ2-7
cdr3_nt: TGTGCCAGCAGCTTAGGGGCTAGCGGGTACGAGCAGTACTTC; cdr3_aa: CASSLGASGYEQYF; d_call: TRBD2; v_call: TRBV7-6; clone_size: many; j_call: TRBJ2-7
cdr3_nt: TGCAGTGCCTGGACCGCTAATCGCAATCAGCCCCAGCATTTT; cdr3_aa: CSAWTANRNQPQHF; d_call: .; v_call: TRBV20-1; clone_size: many; j_call: TRBJ1-5
cdr3_nt: TGCAGTGCCCAAAGGACAGGGCCCACCTACGAGCAGTACTTC; cdr3_aa: CSAQRTGPTYEQYF; d_call: TRBD1; v_call: TRBV20-1; clone_size: many; j_call: TRBJ2-7
cdr3_nt: TGTGCCAGCAGCTTGGGGGGCCCCGGGGAGCTGTTTTTT; cdr3_aa: CASSLGGPGELFF; d_call: .; v_call: TRBV5-4; clone_size: few; j_call: TRBJ2-2
cdr3_nt: TGTGCCAGCAGTTTAAAAGGGGGACATGGGGCAGGGCACTATGGCTACACCTTC; cdr3_aa: CASSLKGGHGAGHYGYTF; d_call: .; v_call: TRBV12-3/TRBV12-4; clone_size: many; j_call: TRBJ1-2
cdr3_nt: TGTGCCAGCAGCGGGCTGGTAGCGAACACCGGGGAGCTGTTTTTT; cdr3_aa: CASSGLVANTGELFF; d_call: .; v_call: TRBV3-1; clone_size: .; j_call: TRBJ2-2
cdr3_nt: TGTGCCAGCAGCTTAGGACCGAACGACAATGAGCAGTTCTTC; cdr3_aa: CASSLGPNDNEQFF; d_call: .; v_call: TRBV5-6; clone_size: .; j_call: TRBJ2-1
cdr3_nt: TGTGCCAGCAGTTTGGGGACTAGCGGGAGAGGGGAGCTGTTTTTT; cdr3_aa: CASSLGTSGRGELFF; d_call: TRBD2; v_call: TRBV27; clone_size: many; j_call: TRBJ2-2
cdr3_nt: TGTGCCAGTAGTTTAGGAGGAAGGAACGCTGAAGCTTTCTTT; cdr3_aa: CASSLGGRNAEAFF; d_call: .; v_call: TRBV19; clone_size: once; j_call: TRBJ1-1
cdr3_nt: TGTGCCAGCAGCCAAGACAGGGTACCTCAAGAGACCCAGTACTTC; cdr3_aa: CASSQDRVPQETQYF; d_call: .; v_call: TRBV3-1; clone_size: many; j_call: TRBJ2-5